This paragraph reports one T cell receptor beta chain. Its specificity is not known. The CDR3 sequence is 13 residues long. Trimming removed 5 bases from V and 5 bases from J; junction bases left unmatched: 5. Germline V gene data show CDR1 as SGHTA and CDR2 as FQGNSA. This sample was taken from a study of CD8+ T cells in alopecia areata. Study-level points and caveats: Clonality in the scalp and expanded CD8+ clones ranked among the top 100 were significantly decreased by tofacitinib. Many expanded lesional clones persisted during tofacitinib (in both scalp and blood). Just one nonresponder means the tie between baseline CD8+ expansion and response stays uncertain.

RNA was extracted and reverse transcribed into cDNA as the sequencing template. TCRdb's table, derived via immunoSEQ multiplex PCR, lists solely in-frame clones and lacks some. The sample lists about 210,000 clones; over 60% were seen once. Treatment given: oral pan-JAK inhibitor, 5-10 mg twice daily. From PBMCs, CD4+ and CD8+ T cells were sorted. The origin of this receptor is a human donor with alopecia areata. The material sequenced was CD4+ T cells sorted from blood, taken at week 4, from a patient treated with tofacitinib. The V gene is TRBV7-2, the J gene TRBJ2-5, with 7 bases lining up with TRBD2. CDR3 residues: CASSMGGGETQYF. The CDR3 DNA sequence: TGTGCCAGCAGCATGGGGGGAGGGGAGACCCAGTACTTC.